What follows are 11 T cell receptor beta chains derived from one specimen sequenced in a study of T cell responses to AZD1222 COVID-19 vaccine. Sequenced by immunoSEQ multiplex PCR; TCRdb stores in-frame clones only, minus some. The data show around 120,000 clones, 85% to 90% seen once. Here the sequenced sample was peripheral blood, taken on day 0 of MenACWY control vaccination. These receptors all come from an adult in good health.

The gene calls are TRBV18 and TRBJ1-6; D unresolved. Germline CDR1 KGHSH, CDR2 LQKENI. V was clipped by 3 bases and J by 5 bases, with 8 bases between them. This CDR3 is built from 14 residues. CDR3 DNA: TGTGCCAGCTCACCGGACGGGGATAATTCACCCCTCCACTTT. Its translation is CASSPDGDNSPLHF.

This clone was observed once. CDR3 DNA sequence: TGTGCCAGCAGTGTATTAGCGGGATCCTACACAGATACGCAGTATTTT. Translating it yields CASSVLAGSYTDTQYF. The V call is TRBV6-1, the J call TRBJ2-3; TRBD2 matches 8 bases. Losses at the gene ends were 4 bases for V and 2 bases for J; bases not matched to a gene: 8. This CDR3 comprises 16 residues. Germline-derived CDR1 and CDR2 are MNHNS and SASEGT.

In DNA, the CDR3 is TGTGCCTGGAGTGGAGGGACTAGCGGGACCACAGATACGCAGTATTTT. Protein sequence: CAWSGGTSGTTDTQYF. The V call is TRBV30, the J call TRBJ2-3; 13 bases align to TRBD2. The CDR3 is 16 residues long. V gave up 1 base and J gave up 2 bases; unmatched junction bases: 3. Germline CDR1 GTSNPN, CDR2 SVGIG (reference sequence).

In DNA form, the CDR3 reads TGTGCCAGCAGCCAAGCGGGCAGGGAGTCGGTCCTCCACTTT. It is translated as CASSQAGRESVLHF. The chain carries TRBV3-1 (or the pseudogene TRBV3-2) and TRBJ1-6; weak D call: TRBD1 (5 bases). The length of the CDR3 is 14 residues. Germline V gene lookup returns CDR1 LGHDT and CDR2 YNNKEL (reference sequence). The V end lost 1 base, the J end lost 15 bases, and 16 bases lay between the germline ends.

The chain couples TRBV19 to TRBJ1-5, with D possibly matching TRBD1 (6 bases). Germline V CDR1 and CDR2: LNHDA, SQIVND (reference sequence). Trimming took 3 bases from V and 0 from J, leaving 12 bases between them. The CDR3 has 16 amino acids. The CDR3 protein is CASSILGHPSNQPQHF. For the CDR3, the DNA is TGTGCCAGTAGTATTTTGGGACACCCTAGCAATCAGCCCCAGCATTTT.

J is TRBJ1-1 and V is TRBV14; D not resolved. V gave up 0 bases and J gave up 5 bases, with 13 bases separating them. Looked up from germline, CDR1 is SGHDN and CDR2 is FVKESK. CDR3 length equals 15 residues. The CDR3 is CASSQDLKLATEAFF. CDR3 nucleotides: TGTGCCAGCAGCCAAGACCTTAAATTGGCTACTGAAGCTTTCTTT.

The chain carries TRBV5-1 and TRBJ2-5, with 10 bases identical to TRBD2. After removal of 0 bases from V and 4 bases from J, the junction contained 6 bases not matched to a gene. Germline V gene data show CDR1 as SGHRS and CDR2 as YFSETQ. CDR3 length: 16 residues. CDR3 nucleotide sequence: TGCGCCAGCAGCTTGGATGCTAGCGGGAGTTTAGAGACCCAGTACTTC. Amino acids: CASSLDASGSLETQYF.

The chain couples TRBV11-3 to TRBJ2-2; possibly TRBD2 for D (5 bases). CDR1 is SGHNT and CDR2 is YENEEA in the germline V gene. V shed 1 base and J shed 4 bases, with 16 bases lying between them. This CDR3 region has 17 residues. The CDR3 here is CASSLGGWEKTTGELFF. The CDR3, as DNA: TGTGCCAGCAGCTTAGGAGGGTGGGAGAAGACCACCGGGGAGCTGTTTTTT.

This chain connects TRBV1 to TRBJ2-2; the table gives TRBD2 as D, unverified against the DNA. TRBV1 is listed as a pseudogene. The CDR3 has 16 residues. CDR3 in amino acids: CTSSPTSGSSAGELFF. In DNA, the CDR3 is TGCACCAGCAGCCCGACTAGCGGGAGTTCGGCCGGGGAGCTGTTTTTT.

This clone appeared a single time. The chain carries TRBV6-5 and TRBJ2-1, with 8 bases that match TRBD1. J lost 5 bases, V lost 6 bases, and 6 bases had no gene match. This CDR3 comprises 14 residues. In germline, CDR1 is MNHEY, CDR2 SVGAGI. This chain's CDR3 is CASRTGASNNEQFF. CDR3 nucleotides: TGTGCCAGCAGGACAGGGGCCTCAAACAATGAGCAGTTCTTC.

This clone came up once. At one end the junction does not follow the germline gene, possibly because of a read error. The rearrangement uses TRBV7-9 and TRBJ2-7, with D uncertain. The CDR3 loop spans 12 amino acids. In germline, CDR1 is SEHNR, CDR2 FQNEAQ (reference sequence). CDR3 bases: TGTGCCAGCAGCTTAACTGGTCGGACCCCGGACTTC. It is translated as CASSLTGRTPDF. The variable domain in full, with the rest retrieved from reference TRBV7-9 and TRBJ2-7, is DTGVSQNPRHKITKRGQNVTFRCDPISEHNRLYWYRQTLGQGPEFLTYFQNEAQLEKSRLLSDRFSAERPKGSFSTLEIQRTEQGDSAMYLCASSLTGRTPDFGPGTRLTVT.